The entry that follows covers one T cell receptor beta chain sequence. The antigen remains unidentified. The data stem from a study of T cells expressing NK-cell markers. Study in general: Investigators obtained TCR beta repertoires from sorted CD3+CD56+NKG2C+, CD3+CD56+NKG2C- and CD3+CD56-NKG2C+ T cells.

This CDR3 has 11 amino acids. Germline V CDR1 and CDR2: SEHNR, FQNEAQ (reference sequence). Study results and caveats: In over 5 donors, dominant CD3+CD56+NKG2C+ clonotypes ranked among the top 10 CD8+ clonotypes.

TCRdb derives one entry per CDR3 protein from the 5' RACE reads, leaving out DNA. This repertoire comprises 30,000 or so distinct CDR3 sequences; its ten largest clones make up about 60%. V gene TRBV7-9 combines with J gene TRBJ1-1; TCRdb's assignment of TRBD1 cannot be checked, as there is no DNA. The specimen sequenced was blood T cells: a sorted CD56 or NKG2C T cell subset, CD4+ or CD8+ T cells, or bulk PBMC T cells (not recorded which). The TCR comes from a woman between 18 and 70 years old in good health. The CDR3 protein is CASSPPGEAFF.